What follows describes a single TCR beta chain. This record belongs to a study of post-analysis software for immune sequencing data. Unique molecular identifiers tagged the TCR beta cDNA libraries. TCRdb recomputed calls from the PCR reads with MiXCR, one row per CDR3 protein. The sample records a few hundred thousand distinct CDR3 sequences, roughly 34% being singletons. The specimen was blood. This clonotype was obtained from a girl younger than 18 with multiple sclerosis.

The CDR3 bases are TGTGCCAGCTCCCAGGCGGCTGACTTGTTACCCACGTCCGAGCAGTACTTC. Its protein product is CASSQAADLLPTSEQYF. The chain employs TRBV5-5 and TRBJ2-7; D unclear. Germline V CDR1 and CDR2: SGHKS, YYEKEE (reference sequence). Deletions cut 7 bases from V and 6 bases from J, with 29 bases between. There are 17 residues in the CDR3.